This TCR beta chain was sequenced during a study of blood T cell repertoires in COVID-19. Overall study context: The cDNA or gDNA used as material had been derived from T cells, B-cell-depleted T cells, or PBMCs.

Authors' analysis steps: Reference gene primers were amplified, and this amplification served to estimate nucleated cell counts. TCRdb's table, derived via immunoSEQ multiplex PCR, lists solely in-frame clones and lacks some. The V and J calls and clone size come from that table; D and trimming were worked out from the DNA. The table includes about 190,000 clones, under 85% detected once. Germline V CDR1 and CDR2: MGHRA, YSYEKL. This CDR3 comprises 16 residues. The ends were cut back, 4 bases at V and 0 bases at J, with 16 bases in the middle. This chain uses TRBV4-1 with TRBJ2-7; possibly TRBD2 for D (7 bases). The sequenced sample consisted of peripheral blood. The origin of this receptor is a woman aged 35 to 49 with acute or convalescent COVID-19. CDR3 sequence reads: CASSRYPGGASYEQYF. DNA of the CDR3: TGCGCCAGCAGCCGTTACCCTGGGGGGGCCTCCTACGAGCAGTACTTC.